Following are 22 T cell receptor delta chains from one sample sequenced in a study of gamma-delta chains in newborns, infants, children. TCRdb re-analyzed the reads via CATT. Found here are thousands of delta-chain clones, under 3% of them singletons; the top ten hold roughly an eighth. Material for sequencing was blood. The receptor set was obtained from a child who was a newborn, infant or young child, either healthy, febrile or measles-vaccinated (not recorded which).

This clone appeared a few times. A much larger clonotype is one base distant, so this may be a read error. Distinct nucleotide sequences in the sample also encode this CDR3. The rearrangement links TRDV2 to TRDJ3, with TRDD3 matching over 13 bases. The CDR3 runs 20 residues. Germline-derived CDR1 and CDR2 are GEAIGNYY and EKD. J lost 0 bases, V lost 1 base, and 5 bases had no gene match. The CDR3 is CACDTVLGDTSSWDTRQMFF. CDR3 DNA: TGTGCCTGTGACACAGTACTGGGGGATACGAGCTCCTGGGACACCCGACAGATGTTTTTC.

The gene calls are TRDV2 and TRDJ1, with TRDD3 matching 8 bases. V was clipped by 4 bases and J by 0 bases; unmatched bases: 6. CDR1 is GEAIGNYY and CDR2 is EKD in the germline V gene. The CDR3 extends over 15 amino acids. DNA for the CDR3: TGTGCCTGTGATCGACTGGGGGGTTACACCGATAAACTCATCTTT. Translating gives CACDRLGGYTDKLIF.

This clone was seen more than once but under ten times. The rearrangement links TRDV2 to TRDJ3; no clear D. V lost 1 base and J 1 base, leaving 7 bases between the germline ends. Germline CDR1 reads GEAIGNYY; CDR2 reads EKD. The CDR3 contains 16 residues. CDR3 sequence reads: CACDTLLSWDTRQMFF. The CDR3 nucleotides are TGTGCCTGTGACACTTTACTTTCCTGGGACACCCGACAGATGTTTTTC.

The CDR3 DNA follows: TGTGCCTGTGACACCGTTACTAGCTCCTGGGACACCCGACAGATGTTTTTC. This codes for CACDTVTSSWDTRQMFF. The gene calls are TRDV2 and TRDJ3; D gene unclear. This CDR3 spans 17 amino acids. From germline, CDR1 is GEAIGNYY and CDR2 EKD. Between the trimmed V and J ends, which lost 0 bases and 0 bases, there was a span of 8 bases.

The gene calls are TRDV2 and TRDJ2; 12 bases agree with TRDD3. This CDR3 spans 17 amino acids. The V gene end was trimmed by 4 bases and the J gene end by 0 bases; junction bases not matched to a gene: 5. Germline lookup yields CDR1 GEAIGNYY and CDR2 EKD. CDR3 bases: TGTGCCTGTGATCTACTGGGGGATACAGCTTTGACAGCACAACTCTTCTTT. Protein product: CACDLLGDTALTAQLFF.

This clone was recorded a few times. V gene TRDV2 combines with J gene TRDJ3, with D possibly being TRDD3 (6 bases). V lost 0 bases and J 2 bases, leaving 19 bases between the germline ends. The CDR3 is made up of 20 amino acids. Germline V gene data show CDR1 as GEAIGNYY and CDR2 as EKD. The CDR3, as DNA: TGTGCCTGTGACACCGTTGTTAGGGGGAAAACGCCCTGGGACACCCGACAGATGTTTTTC. It encodes CACDTVVRGKTPWDTRQMFF.

Notes on this clone: A read error may explain this, as a much larger clone is one base away. The chain recombines TRDV2 with TRDJ3, with TRDD3 identical over 11 bases. The CDR3 sequence is 19 residues long. The germline V gene has CDR1 GEAIGNYY and CDR2 EKD. V trimming: 2 bases; J trimming: 0 bases; junction bases outside the gene matches: 5. The CDR3 bases are TGTGCCTGTGACAAAATACTGGGGGATAGCTCCTGGGACACCCGACAGATGTTTTTC. Amino acid sequence: CACDKILGDSSWDTRQMFF.

By proportion, this clone is medium-sized. Other DNA sequences in the same sample also yield this CDR3. This chain links TRDV2 with TRDJ3; 11 bases map to TRDD3. The CDR3 is made up of 18 amino acids. Trimming cost V 2 bases and J 2 bases; bases outside gene matches: 4. Germline CDR1 GEAIGNYY, CDR2 EKD. The DNA of the CDR3 is TGTGCCTGTGACAAAGTACTGGGGGATACCTGGGACACCCGACAGATGTTTTTC. Amino acids: CACDKVLGDTWDTRQMFF.

This clone showed up just a few times. The chain couples TRDV2 to TRDJ1; 10 positions match TRDD3. The CDR3 loop spans 16 amino acids. CDR1 is GEAIGNYY and CDR2 is EKD in the germline V gene. V was clipped by 3 bases and J by 3 bases; unmatched bases: 9. DNA of the CDR3: TGTGCCTGTGACGATCTACTGGGGGATCATGCCGATAAACTCATCTTT. This codes for CACDDLLGDHADKLIF.

With regard to this clone: Other DNA sequences within the sample encode an identical CDR3. The rearrangement uses TRAV29/DV5 and TRDJ1; unclear D gene. Looked up from germline, CDR1 is NSMFDY and CDR2 is ISSIKDK. V lost 1 base to trimming and J lost 0 bases, with 13 bases between them. The CDR3 extends over 15 amino acids. The CDR3 region has the DNA TGTGCAGCAAGCCTACGGTTACTGTACACCGATAAACTCATCTTT. This gives the protein CAASLRLLYTDKLIF.

V and J are TRDV2 and TRDJ1; D may be TRDD3 (5 bases). Germline V gene sequence: CDR1 GEAIGNYY, CDR2 EKD. The CDR3 totals 13 residues. Trimming removed 3 bases at V and 0 bases at J, with 7 bases between. CDR3 in amino acids: CACDEGYTDKLIF. CDR3 in DNA: TGTGCCTGTGACGAGGGATACACCGATAAACTCATCTTT.

This clone has just a few counts. CDR3 in amino acids: CACDPVLGANVIGPLTAQLFF. DNA for the CDR3: TGTGCCTGTGACCCCGTACTGGGGGCCAACGTGATAGGGCCTTTGACAGCACAACTCTTCTTT. This chain connects TRDV2 to TRDJ2; TRDD3 agrees at 8 bases. The CDR3 covers 21 residues. Per germline, CDR1 GEAIGNYY and CDR2 EKD. Trimming removed 3 bases from V and 0 bases from J; junction bases left unmatched: 20.

J is TRDJ1 and V is TRDV2; 13 bases agree with TRDD3. The CDR3 contains 18 residues. CDR1 is GEAIGNYY, CDR2 EKD, per germline. The V segment lost 3 bases and the J segment 4 bases; nucleotides outside the gene matches: 13. DNA for the CDR3: TGTGCCTGTGACCCCCACTGGGGGATACGCGGCGGTGGCGATAAACTCATCTTT. Amino acids: CACDPHWGIRGGGDKLIF.

This chain links TRDV2 with TRDJ3, with 8 bases identical to TRDD3. Looked up from germline, CDR1 is GEAIGNYY and CDR2 is EKD. The CDR3 totals 19 residues. The trim removed 1 base at V and 0 bases at J, leaving 7 bases unmatched. CDR3 in DNA: TGTGCCTGTGACACGGGATACGGTTCGAGCTCCTGGGACACCCGACAGATGTTTTTC. It specifies CACDTGYGSSSWDTRQMFF.

The chain couples TRDV1 to TRDJ1; TRDD3 matches 7 bases. Germline V CDR1 and CDR2: TSWWSYY, QGS. The J segment lost 0 bases and the V segment lost 0 bases, leaving 22 bases of the junction unmatched. The CDR3 spans 22 residues. DNA of the CDR3: TGTGCTCTTGGGGAACTAGCGAAGTTAGGTAGCGAGATACTGGGGTACACCGATAAACTCATCTTT. Its protein product is CALGELAKLGSEILGYTDKLIF.

This clone was observed a handful of times. The CDR3 loop is CACDSTGGYRSSWDTRQMFF. The CDR3, as DNA: TGTGCCTGTGACTCTACTGGGGGATACAGGAGCTCCTGGGACACCCGACAGATGTTTTTC. V gene TRDV2 combines with J gene TRDJ3; 12 bases are a match to TRDD3. Losses at the gene ends were 3 bases for V and 0 bases for J; bases not matched to a gene: 8. Per germline, CDR1 GEAIGNYY and CDR2 EKD. This CDR3 contains 20 residues.

V gene TRDV2 combines with J gene TRDJ2; a weak D match, TRDD3 (5 bases). CDR1 is GEAIGNYY, CDR2 EKD, per germline. V lost 1 base and J 0 bases, leaving 17 bases between the germline ends. The CDR3 extends over 18 amino acids. Written as DNA, the CDR3 is TGTGCCTGTGACACGGTGGGGAGCGGGTCAGCTTTGACAGCACAACTCTTCTTT. It codes for CACDTVGSGSALTAQLFF.

This clone was detected a few times. A junction boundary mismatches the germline segment, possibly from a read error. Within the sample, other DNA sequences also encode this same CDR3. CDR3: CACDTVLGDLSWDTRQMFF. CDR3 DNA: TGTGCCTGTGACACCGTACTGGGGGACCTCTCCTGGGACACTCGACAGATGTTTTTC. The chain recombines TRDV2 with TRDJ3; 9 nucleotides match TRDD3. The germline V gene encodes CDR1 GEAIGNYY and CDR2 EKD. CDR3 length equals 19 residues.

This clone ranks as medium-sized. This specimen includes other DNA sequences encoding the same CDR3. The CDR3 sequence is CACDPLLGDTDKLIF. The CDR3, as DNA: TGTGCCTGTGACCCCCTACTGGGGGACACCGATAAACTCATCTTT. This chain links TRDV2 with TRDJ1; 8 nucleotides agree with TRDD3. The CDR3 contains 15 residues. Unmatched junction bases numbered 5, after V lost 3 bases and J lost 0 bases. Germline V gene data show CDR1 as GEAIGNYY and CDR2 as EKD.

V and J are TRDV2 and TRDJ1; 13 bases align to TRDD3. CDR1 and CDR2 from the germline V gene are GEAIGNYY and EKD. The CDR3 loop spans 15 amino acids. Germline trimming cut 6 bases from V and 5 bases from J; bases unmatched to any gene: 8. The CDR3 DNA sequence: TGTGCCTGTATACTGGGGGATACGGAGCAGGATAAACTCATCTTT. Amino acids: CACILGDTEQDKLIF.

This clone was seen a handful of times. A much more abundant neighbour one base away suggests this may be a read error. Other nucleotide sequences from this sample produce the same CDR3. The genes are TRDV2 and TRDJ3, with 9 bases lining up with TRDD3. With V trimmed by 2 bases and J by 0 bases, 7 bases remained unmatched. This CDR3 has 19 residues. CDR1 GEAIGNYY and CDR2 EKD come from the germline V gene. The CDR3 nucleotides read TGTGCCTGTGACAAAGTACTGGGGGAAAGCTCCTGGGACACCCGACAGATGTTTTTC. As protein: CACDKVLGESSWDTRQMFF.

This clone was found a few times. The J gene is TRDJ3, the V gene TRDV2, with D possibly matching TRDD2 (6 bases). The germline CDR1 and CDR2 sequences are GEAIGNYY and EKD. V was clipped by 3 bases and J by 0 bases, with 11 bases between them. The CDR3 is made up of 17 amino acids. This CDR3 reads CACDPSLSSWDTRQMFF. In DNA, the CDR3 is TGTGCCTGTGACCCTTCCCTAAGCTCCTGGGACACCCGACAGATGTTTTTC.